Listed below are T cell receptor beta chains from one sample, sequenced in a study of identical twins. A single record per CDR3 protein comes from TCRdb applying MiXCR to the 5' RACE reads. Of 700,000 or so distinct CDR3 sequences listed, around 8.3% are singletons. These data were also filed under a second study, of yellow fever vaccine responses in identical twins.

The sample consisted of PBMCs. These receptors all stem from a woman under 30 in good health. The CDR3 runs from the conserved cysteine through the conserved F or W. The D gene is left open where the match is weak. Clone size, where shown, is once, few, many, or a class for clones that have expanded.

d_call j_call v_call clone_size cdr3_nt cdr3_aa
. TRBJ2-7 TRBV28 . TGTGCCAGCAGTTTTCCGGGGGACAACACCTACGAGCAGTACTTC CASSFPGDNTYEQYF
TRBD2 TRBJ2-1 TRBV28 . TGTGCCAGCAGTTTAATGGCTAGCGGACACAATGAGCAGTTCTTC CASSLMASGHNEQFF
. TRBJ2-3 TRBV6-1 few TGTGCCAGCAGTGTCCAAGGGGGGCCAGATACGCAGTATTTT CASSVQGGPDTQYF
. TRBJ2-7 TRBV6-2/TRBV6-3 once TGTGCCAGCAGTCTTCCGGGACCCTCCGCCTACGAGCAGTACTTC CASSLPGPSAYEQYF
TRBD1 TRBJ2-7 TRBV20-1 few TGCAGTGCTCTACGTATTGACAGGGATTACTTC CSALRIDRDYF
. TRBJ2-7 TRBV2 few TGTGCCAGCAAAACGGGACTGGGTACCTACGAGCAGTACTTC CASKTGLGTYEQYF
. TRBJ1-2 TRBV6-4 few TGTGCCAGCAGTGCGGGGTCCTATGGCTACACCTTC CASSAGSYGYTF
TRBD1 TRBJ2-1 TRBV4-1 many TGCGCCAGCAGCCAAGTAGGAGACAGGGGGGGGAATGAGCAGTTCTTC CASSQVGDRGGNEQFF
. TRBJ2-7 TRBV4-3 few TGCGCCAGCAGCCAAACCGGGACCTCCTACGAGCAGTACTTC CASSQTGTSYEQYF
. TRBJ2-3 TRBV7-3 many TGTGCCAGCAGCTTAACCCCCCGGACAAAAAATTTCATGTATTTT CASSLTPRTKNFMYF
. TRBJ2-1 TRBV7-8 . TGTGCCAGCAGCCCGGACAGATTCTCCTACAATGAGCAGTTCTTC CASSPDRFSYNEQFF